The 8 T cell receptor beta chains below were found in one sample sequenced in a study of T cells in Graves' hyperthyroidism and ophthalmopathy. Amplification of TCR beta CDR3 regions used RNA as the template. In the first-round RT-PCR of the TCR CDR3, the HTBI primer set was used. One entry per CDR3 protein, called by TCRdb with MiXCR from the multiplex PCR reads. The sample consists of 500,000 to 600,000 distinct CDR3 sequences, approximately 44% of them appearing once. The specimen sequenced was peripheral blood or thyroid tissue (not recorded which). All receptors come from an adult woman with Graves' disease, either hyperthyroidism or ophthalmopathy (not recorded which).

This clonotype was recorded many times. The CDR3: CASSLGTGFGEKLFF. DNA of the CDR3: TGTGCCAGCAGCTTGGGGACAGGGTTTGGTGAAAAACTGTTTTTT. This chain joins TRBV5-5 and TRBJ1-4; 8 bases align to TRBD1. This CDR3 region has 15 residues. Trimming at V came to 0 bases and at J to 7 bases, leaving 5 bases not matched to a gene. Germline assignment: CDR1 SGHKS and CDR2 YYEKEE (reference sequence). Variable domain in full (rest from reference TRBV5-5 and TRBJ1-4): DAGVTQSPTHLIKTRGQQVTLRCSPISGHKSVSWYQQVLGQGPQFIFQYYEKEERGRGNFPDRFSARQFPNYSSELNVNALLLGDSALYLCASSLGTGFGEKLFFGSGTQLSVL.

The sample holds a few counts of this clonotype. The rearrangement links TRBV10-3 to TRBJ2-5; D perhaps matches TRBD1 (7 bases). The V end lost 6 bases, the J end lost 2 bases, and 10 bases lay between the germline ends. Germline values: CDR1 ENHRY, CDR2 SYGVKD. The CDR3 runs to 13 residues. The CDR3 loop is CAIRAGGQETQYF. The CDR3 DNA is TGTGCCATCAGGGCAGGGGGGCAAGAGACCCAGTACTTC.

V gene TRBV19 combines with J gene TRBJ2-1; possibly TRBD2 for D (5 bases). V lost 7 bases and J lost 3, with 13 bases in between. This CDR3 is built from 14 residues. CDR1 is LNHDA, CDR2 SQIVND, per germline (reference sequence). CDR3 region: CASKRSGFYNEQFF. DNA for the CDR3: TGTGCCAGTAAAAGAAGCGGTTTCTACAATGAGCAGTTCTTC.

This clonotype was counted ten times or more. The chain employs TRBV7-8 and TRBJ1-1, with D unclear. This CDR3 region has 14 residues. V was clipped by 2 bases and J by 0 bases, with 7 bases between them. The germline V gene has CDR1 SGHVS and CDR2 FQNEAQ. CDR3 bases: TGTGCCAGCAGCTTAAGTCCAATGAACACTGAAGCTTTCTTT. It encodes CASSLSPMNTEAFF.

Only one count was recorded for this clonotype. The V gene is TRBV29-1, the J gene TRBJ1-2; 11 positions agree with TRBD1. The J segment lost 6 bases and the V segment lost 7 bases, leaving 10 bases of the junction unmatched. Germline V gene sequence: CDR1 SQVTM, CDR2 ANQGSEA. The CDR3 has 14 residues. The CDR3 nucleotides are TGCAGCGGGACAGGGGGCGAGAAGTTTAATGGCTACACCTTC. Translating it yields CSGTGGEKFNGYTF.

The sample holds a few counts of this clonotype. The chain joins TRBV7-6 to TRBJ2-3; D possibly corresponds to TRBD2 (6 bases). Germline V gene data show CDR1 as SGHVS and CDR2 as FNYEAQ. The length of the CDR3 is 15 residues. Trimming shortened V by 4 bases and J by 3 bases, and 14 bases separated the two germline ends. The CDR3 protein is CASSSPAEGTDTQYF. CDR3 bases: TGTGCCAGCAGCTCCCCGGCGGAGGGGACAGATACGCAGTATTTT.

V and J are TRBV5-1 and TRBJ2-7; TRBD2 agrees at 9 bases. V was pared by 0 bases and J by 6 bases, with 10 bases of the junction left unmatched. The CDR3 loop spans 16 amino acids. Germline V gene lookup returns CDR1 SGHRS and CDR2 YFSETQ. The CDR3 DNA sequence: TGCGCCAGCAGCTTGGCGGGGCTAGCGGGACTATTCGAGCAGTACTTC. It codes for CASSLAGLAGLFEQYF.

The chain is built from TRBV14 and TRBJ1-4; unclear D gene. The germline V gene encodes CDR1 SGHDN and CDR2 FVKESK. Trimming pared 1 base from V and 4 bases from J, leaving 4 bases between. This CDR3 region has 13 residues. CDR3: CASSQAVNEKLFF. The CDR3 nucleotides read TGTGCCAGCAGCCAAGCAGTTAATGAAAAACTGTTTTTT.